These 18 T cell receptor beta chains were sequenced from one sample in a study of T cell changes during pregnancy in multiple sclerosis. Here immunoSEQ multiplex PCR was the method, and the copy in TCRdb shows in-frame clones only, minus some. The sample holds 90,000 to 100,000 clones, about 93% seen once. The source was peripheral blood, collected in the first trimester of pregnancy. Source of these receptors: a female donor with multiple sclerosis, enrolled in a pregnancy study.

V usage is TRBV11-2 and J usage is TRBJ1-6; 8 bases are shared with TRBD1. CDR3 length: 14 amino acids. Losses at the gene ends were 5 bases for V and 6 bases for J; bases not matched to a gene: 3. The germline CDR1 and CDR2 sequences are SGHAT and FQNNGV. CDR3 DNA: TGTGCCAGCAGCCCGGACAGGGTTAATTCACCCCTCCACTTT. Amino acids: CASSPDRVNSPLHF.

The J gene is TRBJ2-7, the V gene TRBV5-1, with a tentative D call TRBD1 (6 bases). The V gene's germline CDR1 is SGHRS and CDR2 YFSETQ. The CDR3 contains 15 residues. The V end was cut by 0 bases, the J end by 0 bases, with 10 bases between. The CDR3 sequence is CASSLGQGSSYEQYF. The CDR3 DNA follows: TGCGCCAGCAGCTTGGGGCAGGGGAGCTCCTACGAGCAGTACTTC.

V gene TRBV10-3 combines with J gene TRBJ1-2; D gene uncertain. V was shortened by 2 bases and J by 5 bases, with 18 bases between the two germline ends. CDR3 length: 16 residues. Per germline, CDR1 ENHRY and CDR2 SYGVKD. This chain's CDR3 is CAISEPEGVIGYGYTF. The CDR3 DNA reads TGTGCCATCAGTGAGCCGGAGGGTGTGATCGGGTATGGCTACACCTTC.

V usage is TRBV30 and J usage is TRBJ1-4; TRBD1 matches 7 bases. Germline CDR1 is GTSNPN and CDR2 is SVGIG (reference sequence). The CDR3 sequence is 16 residues long. J was trimmed by 5 bases and V by 2 bases; bases with no gene match: 11. The CDR3 coding sequence is TGTGCCTGGAGTCGGGGGAAACAGGGGATCAATGAAAAACTGTTTTTT. Translation gives CAWSRGKQGINEKLFF. Drawing the rest from reference TRBV30 and TRBJ1-4, the complete variable domain is SQTIHQWPATLVQPVGSPLSLECTVEGTSNPNLYWYRQAAGRGLQLLFYSVGIGQISSEVPQNLSASRPQDRQFILSSKKLLLSDSGFYLCAWSRGKQGINEKLFFGSGTQLSVL.

The chain links TRBV7-6 to TRBJ1-4; 7 bases map to TRBD1. The germline gives CDR1 SGHVS, CDR2 FNYEAQ. V was pared by 5 bases and J by 8 bases, with 11 bases of the junction left unmatched. CDR3 length equals 15 residues. The CDR3 region has the DNA TGTGCCAGCAGCCCGTCCCCGGACAGGCGAGAAAAACTGTTTTTT. It codes for CASSPSPDRREKLFF.

For the CDR3, the DNA is TGTGCCAGCAGTATGGGAGCTAACTATGGCTACACCTTC. Its translation: CASSMGANYGYTF. The rearrangement links TRBV2 to TRBJ1-2; the D is unclear. The CDR3 is 13 residues long. V lost 5 bases, J lost 0 bases, and 7 bases lay in between. Germline CDR1 is SNHLY and CDR2 is FYNNEI.

V is TRBV27 and J is TRBJ1-2; D unresolved. The CDR3 has 14 amino acids. Germline-derived CDR1 and CDR2 are MNHEY and SMNVEV (reference sequence). V lost 4 bases to trimming and J lost 5 bases, with 14 bases between them. For the CDR3, the DNA is TGTGCCAGCAGTTCCTTTCGGACGGGGTATGGCTACACCTTC. Translating gives CASSSFRTGYGYTF.

This rearrangement joins TRBV18 to TRBJ1-1; D is possibly TRBD1 (6 bases). Looked up from germline, CDR1 is KGHSH and CDR2 is LQKENI. Deletions cut 6 bases from V and 7 bases from J, with 12 bases between. The CDR3 extends over 12 amino acids. CDR3 protein: CASSQTGHEAFF. The CDR3 DNA reads as TGTGCCAGCTCTCAAACAGGGCATGAAGCTTTCTTT.

This clone was recorded a few times. This chain uses TRBV5-4 with TRBJ2-7; TRBD1 aligns across 9 bases. There are 15 residues in the CDR3. Germline V lookup: CDR1 SGHNT, CDR2 YYREEE (reference sequence). The ends lost 4 bases at V and 5 bases at J; junction bases unmatched: 10. The DNA of the CDR3 is TGTGCCAGCAGCCTAGGGACAGGGAGGGTCGACGAGCAGTACTTC. Translated: CASSLGTGRVDEQYF.

The V gene is TRBV30, the J gene TRBJ2-1; D not certain. The CDR3 totals 13 residues. The germline V and J ends were trimmed by 2 bases and 9 bases, with 14 bases remaining between them. Germline CDR1 and CDR2: GTSNPN and SVGIG (reference sequence). The CDR3 spells CAWSTSGRGEQFF. The DNA of the CDR3 is TGTGCCTGGAGTACAAGTGGCCGAGGTGAGCAGTTCTTC.

The CDR3 sequence: CASSLVSGAGNEQFF. For the CDR3, the DNA is TGTGCCAGCAGCTTAGTTAGCGGGGCCGGGAATGAGCAGTTCTTC. The chain has TRBV7-6 and TRBJ2-1; 8 bases agree with TRBD2. V lost 1 base to trimming and J lost 7 bases; unmatched junction nucleotides: 6. Germline V gene lookup returns CDR1 SGHVS and CDR2 FNYEAQ. The CDR3 runs 15 residues.

The chain couples TRBV2 to TRBJ1-5, with 9 bases identical to TRBD1. Trimming at V came to 6 bases and at J to 3 bases, leaving 3 bases not matched to a gene. Germline assignment: CDR1 SNHLY and CDR2 FYNNEI. CDR3 size: 14 residues. The CDR3 protein is CASSGQGNNQPQHF. In nucleotides, the CDR3 is TGTGCCAGCAGCGGACAGGGGAACAATCAGCCCCAGCATTTT.

The rearrangement joins TRBV7-2 to TRBJ1-2; D not resolved. V was trimmed by 5 bases and J by 3 bases, leaving 4 bases between them. Germline lookup yields CDR1 SGHTA and CDR2 FQGNSA. CDR3 length: 11 amino acids. CDR3 residues: CASSPDYGYTF. DNA for the CDR3: TGTGCCAGCAGCCCTGACTATGGCTACACCTTC. The variable domain in full, with the rest retrieved from reference TRBV7-2 and TRBJ1-2, is GAGVSQSPSNKVTEKGKDVELRCDPISGHTALYWYRQSLGQGLEFLIYFQGNSAPDKSGLPSDRFSAERTGGSVSTLTIQRTQQEDSAVYLCASSPDYGYTFGSGTRLTVV.

V is TRBV6-5 and J is TRBJ1-1; 9 positions match TRBD1. CDR1 and CDR2 from the germline V gene are MNHEY and SVGAGI. V trimming: 6 bases; J trimming: 5 bases; junction bases outside the gene matches: 4. The CDR3 has 13 residues. The CDR3 bases are TGTGCCAGCAGCGGGACAGGGAAGACTGAAGCTTTCTTT. Translating it yields CASSGTGKTEAFF.

This clone was recorded once. The chain joins TRBV2 to TRBJ2-7, with 10 positions matching TRBD2. Germline V CDR1 and CDR2: SNHLY, FYNNEI. V lost 5 bases to trimming and J lost 2 bases; unmatched junction nucleotides: 15. CDR3 length equals 18 residues. CDR3 bases: TGTGCCAGCAGTCATCTATCCGTCGGAGCGGGGGGGCCCTACGAGCAGTACTTC. It is translated as CASSHLSVGAGGPYEQYF.

The genes are TRBV7-9 and TRBJ1-1; TRBD1 matches 7 bases. CDR3 size: 14 residues. The trim removed 4 bases at V and 5 bases at J, leaving 7 bases unmatched. Germline V gene data show CDR1 as SEHNR and CDR2 as FQNEAQ (reference sequence). The CDR3 protein is CASSSDRLSTEAFF. In DNA, the CDR3 is TGTGCCAGCAGCTCGGACAGGTTATCAACTGAAGCTTTCTTT.

The rearrangement joins TRBV27 to TRBJ2-7, with a possible D match to TRBD1 (6 bases). The CDR3 consists of 14 residues. Germline CDR1 and CDR2: MNHEY and SMNVEV (reference sequence). The V and J ends lost 5 bases and 1 base respectively, with 12 bases between them. CDR3 loop: CASSPTGTSYEQYF. For the CDR3, the DNA is TGTGCCAGCAGTCCGACCGGGACATCCTACGAGCAGTACTTC.

In its sample, this clone was seen once. This rearrangement joins TRBV11-2 to TRBJ2-2; the D gene is possibly TRBD2 (7 bases). Germline V gene lookup returns CDR1 SGHAT and CDR2 FQNNGV. V was clipped by 3 bases and J by 4 bases, with 12 bases between them. The CDR3 is 15 amino acids. This chain's CDR3 is CASSLKGGGTGELFF. Here the CDR3 DNA reads TGTGCCAGCAGCTTGAAGGGAGGGGGCACCGGGGAGCTGTTTTTT.